Sequencing of this TCR beta chain was carried out in a study of cytomegalovirus exposure and HLA in healthy donors. PCR involved 60 Vbeta and 13 Jbeta primers. Assay: immunoSEQ multiplex PCR; the TCRdb copy retains only in-frame clones and omits some. The sample records some 190,000 clones, about four fifths being singletons. Germline CDR1 SGHVS, CDR2 FNYEAQ. CDR3 length: 16 residues. V was clipped by 4 bases and J by 6 bases; unmatched bases: 7. The sequenced material came from PBMCs. V is TRBV7-6 and J is TRBJ2-1, with 12 bases that match TRBD1. The receptor comes from a man aged 18-30 years in good health and CMV-seronegative. In nucleotides, the CDR3 is TGTGCCAGCAGCTCCTATCGGGACAGGGGGCTCAATGAGCAGTTCTTC. Protein product: CASSSYRDRGLNEQFF.